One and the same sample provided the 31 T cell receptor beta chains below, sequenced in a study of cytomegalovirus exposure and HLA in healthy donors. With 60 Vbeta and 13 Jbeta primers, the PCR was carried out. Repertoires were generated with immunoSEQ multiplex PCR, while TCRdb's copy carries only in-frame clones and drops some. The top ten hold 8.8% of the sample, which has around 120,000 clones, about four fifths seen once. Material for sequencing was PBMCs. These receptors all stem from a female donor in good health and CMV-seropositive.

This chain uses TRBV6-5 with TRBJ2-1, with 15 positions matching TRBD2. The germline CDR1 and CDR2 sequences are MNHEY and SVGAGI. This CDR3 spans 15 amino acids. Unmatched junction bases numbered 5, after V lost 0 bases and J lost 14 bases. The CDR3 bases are TGTGCCAGCAGTTACTCAGGGACTAGCGGGGGGCCCGAGTTCTTC. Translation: CASSYSGTSGGPEFF.

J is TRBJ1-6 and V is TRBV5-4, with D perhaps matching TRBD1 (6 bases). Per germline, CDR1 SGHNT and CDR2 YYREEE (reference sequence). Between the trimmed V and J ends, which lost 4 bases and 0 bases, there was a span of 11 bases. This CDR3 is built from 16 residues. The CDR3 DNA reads TGTGCCAGCAGCCCGGCCAGGGGCTCCTATAATTCACCCCTCCACTTT. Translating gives CASSPARGSYNSPLHF.

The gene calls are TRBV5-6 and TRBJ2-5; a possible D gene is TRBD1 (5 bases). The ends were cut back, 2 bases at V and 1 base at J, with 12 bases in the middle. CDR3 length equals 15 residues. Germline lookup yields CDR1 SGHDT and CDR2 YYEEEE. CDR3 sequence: CASSFLGASQETQYF. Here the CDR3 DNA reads TGTGCCAGCAGCTTCCTAGGGGCCTCCCAAGAGACCCAGTACTTC.

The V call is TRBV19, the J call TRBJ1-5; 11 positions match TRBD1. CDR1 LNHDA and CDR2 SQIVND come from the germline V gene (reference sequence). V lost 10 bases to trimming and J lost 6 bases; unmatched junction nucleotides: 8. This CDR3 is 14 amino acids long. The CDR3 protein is CATKSGTGGQPQHF. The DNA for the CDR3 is TGTGCCACCAAATCCGGGACAGGGGGTCAGCCCCAGCATTTT.

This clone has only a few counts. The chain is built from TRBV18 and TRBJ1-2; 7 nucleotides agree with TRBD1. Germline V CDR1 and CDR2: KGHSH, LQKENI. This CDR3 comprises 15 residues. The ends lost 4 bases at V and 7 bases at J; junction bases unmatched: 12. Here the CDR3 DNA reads TGTGCCAGCTCACAGAGGGACAGCCGGATCGGTGGCTACACCTTC. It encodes CASSQRDSRIGGYTF.

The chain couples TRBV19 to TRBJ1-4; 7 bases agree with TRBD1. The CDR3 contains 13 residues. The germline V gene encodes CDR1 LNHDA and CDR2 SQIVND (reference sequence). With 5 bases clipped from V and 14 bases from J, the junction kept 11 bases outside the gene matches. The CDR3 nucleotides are TGTGCCAGTAGTGCCAACTACAGGGGAGGTCTGTTTTTT. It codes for CASSANYRGGLFF.

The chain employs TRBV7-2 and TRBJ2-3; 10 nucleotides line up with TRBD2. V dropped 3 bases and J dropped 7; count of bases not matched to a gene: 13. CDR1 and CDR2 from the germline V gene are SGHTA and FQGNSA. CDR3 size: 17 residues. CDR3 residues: CASSFLPSGGRANTQYF. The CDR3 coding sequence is TGTGCCAGCAGCTTCCTACCTAGCGGGGGCCGGGCAAATACGCAGTATTTT.

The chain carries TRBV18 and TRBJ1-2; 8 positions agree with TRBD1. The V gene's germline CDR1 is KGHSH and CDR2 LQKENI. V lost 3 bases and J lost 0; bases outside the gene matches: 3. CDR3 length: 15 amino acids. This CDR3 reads CASSPGTGPNYGYTF. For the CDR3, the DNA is TGTGCCAGCTCACCCGGGACAGGCCCTAACTATGGCTACACCTTC.

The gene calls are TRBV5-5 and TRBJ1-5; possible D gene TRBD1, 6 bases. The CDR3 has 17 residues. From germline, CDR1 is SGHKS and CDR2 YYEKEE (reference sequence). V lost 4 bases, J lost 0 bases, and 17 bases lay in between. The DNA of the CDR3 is TGTGCCAGCAGCAGGGGCGCGGGGGCCCTTAGCAATCAGCCCCAGCATTTT. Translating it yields CASSRGAGALSNQPQHF.

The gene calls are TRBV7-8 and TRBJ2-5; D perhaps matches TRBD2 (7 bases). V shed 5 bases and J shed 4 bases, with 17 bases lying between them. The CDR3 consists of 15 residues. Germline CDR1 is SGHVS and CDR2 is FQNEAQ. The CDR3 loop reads CASSPLGGGGETQYF. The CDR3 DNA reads TGTGCCAGCAGCCCCCTTGGGGGGGGCGGAGAGACCCAGTACTTC. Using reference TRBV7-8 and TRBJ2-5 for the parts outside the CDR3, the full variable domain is GAGVSQSPRYKVAKRGQDVALRCDPISGHVSLFWYQQALGQGPEFLTYFQNEAQLDKSGLPSDRFFAERPEGSVSTLKIQRTQQEDSAVYLCASSPLGGGGETQYFGPGTRLLVL.

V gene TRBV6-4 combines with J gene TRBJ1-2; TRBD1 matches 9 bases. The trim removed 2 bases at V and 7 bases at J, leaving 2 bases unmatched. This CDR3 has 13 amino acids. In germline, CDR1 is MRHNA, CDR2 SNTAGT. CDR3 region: CASSDTGGIGYTF. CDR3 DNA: TGTGCCAGCAGTGACACAGGGGGCATTGGCTACACCTTC.

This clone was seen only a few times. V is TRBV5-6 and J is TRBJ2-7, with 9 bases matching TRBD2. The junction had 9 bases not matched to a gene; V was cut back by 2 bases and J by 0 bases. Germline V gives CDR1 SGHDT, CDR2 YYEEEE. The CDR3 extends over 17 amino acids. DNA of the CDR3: TGTGCCAGCAGCTTCTGGCGGGGGGGCTTCGGCTCCTACGAGCAGTACTTC. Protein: CASSFWRGGFGSYEQYF.

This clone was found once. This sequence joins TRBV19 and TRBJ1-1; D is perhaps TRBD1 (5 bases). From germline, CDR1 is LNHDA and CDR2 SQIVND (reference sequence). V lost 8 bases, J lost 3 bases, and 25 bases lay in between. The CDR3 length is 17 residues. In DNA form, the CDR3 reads TGTGCCAGTGGGGCACCGTCTGGGCTAGGAGTATACACTGAAGCTTTCTTT. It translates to CASGAPSGLGVYTEAFF.

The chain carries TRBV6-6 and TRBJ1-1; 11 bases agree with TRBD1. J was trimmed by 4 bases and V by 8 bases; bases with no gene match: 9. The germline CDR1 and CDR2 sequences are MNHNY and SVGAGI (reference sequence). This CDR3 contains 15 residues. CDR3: CASGNGGTGGTEAFF. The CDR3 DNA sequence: TGTGCCAGCGGTAATGGAGGGACAGGGGGCACTGAAGCTTTCTTT.

CDR3 amino acids: CASSLVTGSYEQYF. The CDR3 coding sequence is TGCGCCAGCAGCTTGGTAACAGGGTCCTACGAGCAGTACTTC. The chain employs TRBV5-1 and TRBJ2-7, with D perhaps matching TRBD1 (6 bases). The CDR3 is 14 amino acids. Germline CDR1 and CDR2: SGHRS and YFSETQ. V was shortened by 0 bases and J by 1 base, with 8 bases between the two germline ends. The entire variable domain, with the rest obtained from reference TRBV5-1 and TRBJ2-7, is as follows: KAGVTQTPRYLIKTRGQQVTLSCSPISGHRSVSWYQQTPGQGLQFLFEYFSETQRNKGNFPGRFSGRQFSNSRSEMNVSTLELGDSALYLCASSLVTGSYEQYFGPGTRLTVT.

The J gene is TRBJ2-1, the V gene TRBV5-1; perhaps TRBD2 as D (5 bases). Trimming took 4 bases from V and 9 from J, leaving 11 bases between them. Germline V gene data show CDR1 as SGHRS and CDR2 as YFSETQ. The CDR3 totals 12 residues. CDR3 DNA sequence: TGCGCCAGCAGCCGTCGGGGTAGTGAGCAGTTCTTC. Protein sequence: CASSRRGSEQFF.

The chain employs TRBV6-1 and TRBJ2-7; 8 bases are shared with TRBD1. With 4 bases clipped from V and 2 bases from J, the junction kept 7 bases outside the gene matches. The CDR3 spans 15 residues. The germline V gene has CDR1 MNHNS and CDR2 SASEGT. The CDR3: CASSGPGQGTYEQYF. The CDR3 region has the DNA TGTGCCAGCAGTGGACCCGGACAGGGTACCTACGAGCAGTACTTC.

Written as DNA, the CDR3 is TGTGCCAGCAGCTTGGGGCAGGGAACGGCTAACTATGGCTACACCTTC. It specifies CASSLGQGTANYGYTF. This chain joins TRBV5-4 and TRBJ1-2; D possibly corresponds to TRBD1 (5 bases). V lost 0 bases, J lost 0 bases, and 12 bases lay in between. Germline assignment: CDR1 SGHNT and CDR2 YYREEE (reference sequence). The CDR3 extends over 16 amino acids.

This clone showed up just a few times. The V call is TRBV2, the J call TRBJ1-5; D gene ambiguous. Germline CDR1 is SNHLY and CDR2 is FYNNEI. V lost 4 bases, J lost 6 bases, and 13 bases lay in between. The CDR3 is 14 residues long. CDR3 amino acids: CASSVAVLSQPQHF. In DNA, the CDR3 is TGTGCCAGCAGTGTGGCAGTTCTCTCTCAGCCCCAGCATTTT.

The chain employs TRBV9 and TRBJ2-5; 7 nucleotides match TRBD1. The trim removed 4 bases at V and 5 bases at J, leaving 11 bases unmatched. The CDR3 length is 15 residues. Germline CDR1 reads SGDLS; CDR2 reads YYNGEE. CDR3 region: CASSPRTGRDETQYF. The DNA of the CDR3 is TGTGCCAGCAGCCCCCGGACAGGCCGGGATGAGACCCAGTACTTC. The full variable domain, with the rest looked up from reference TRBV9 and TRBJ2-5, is DSGVTQTPKHLITATGQRVTLRCSPRSGDLSVYWYQQSLDQGLQFLIQYYNGEERAKGNILERFSAQQFPDLHSELNLSSLELGDSALYFCASSPRTGRDETQYFGPGTRLLVL.

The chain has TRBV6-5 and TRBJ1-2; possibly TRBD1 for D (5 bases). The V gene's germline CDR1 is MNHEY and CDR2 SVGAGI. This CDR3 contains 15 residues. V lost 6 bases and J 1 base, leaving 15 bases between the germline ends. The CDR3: CASRGGAPLNYGYTF. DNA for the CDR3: TGTGCCAGCAGGGGAGGGGCGCCGCTTAACTATGGCTACACCTTC.

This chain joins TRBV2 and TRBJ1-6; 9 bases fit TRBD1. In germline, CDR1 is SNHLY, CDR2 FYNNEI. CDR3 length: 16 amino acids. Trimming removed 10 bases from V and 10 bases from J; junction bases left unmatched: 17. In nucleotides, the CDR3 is TGTGCCATCGGAGAACTACCCGGGACAGGGAGATCACCCCTCCACTTT. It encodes CAIGELPGTGRSPLHF.

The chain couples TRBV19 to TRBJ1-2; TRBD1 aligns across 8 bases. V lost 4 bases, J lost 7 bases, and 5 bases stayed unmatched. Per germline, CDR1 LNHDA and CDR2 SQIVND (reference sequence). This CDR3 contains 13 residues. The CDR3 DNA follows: TGTGCCAGTAGTAACGGACAGGGTCGTGGCTACACCTTC. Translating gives CASSNGQGRGYTF.

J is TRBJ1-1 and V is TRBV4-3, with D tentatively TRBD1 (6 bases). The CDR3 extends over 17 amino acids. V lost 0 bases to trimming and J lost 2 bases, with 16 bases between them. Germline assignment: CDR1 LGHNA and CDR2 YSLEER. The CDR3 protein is CASSQDYRADLNTEAFF. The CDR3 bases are TGCGCCAGCAGCCAAGACTACAGGGCCGATTTAAACACTGAAGCTTTCTTT.

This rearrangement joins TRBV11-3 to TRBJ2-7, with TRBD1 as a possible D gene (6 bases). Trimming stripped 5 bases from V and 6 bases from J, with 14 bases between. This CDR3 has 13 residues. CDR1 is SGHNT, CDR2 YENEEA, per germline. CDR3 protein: CASSQGYGSEQYF. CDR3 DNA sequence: TGTGCCAGCAGCCAGGGGTACGGTAGCGAGCAGTACTTC. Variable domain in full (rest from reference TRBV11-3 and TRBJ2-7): EAGVVQSPRYKIIEKKQPVAFWCNPISGHNTLYWYLQNLGQGPELLIRYENEEAVDDSQLPKDRFSAERLKGVDSTLKIQPAELGDSAVYLCASSQGYGSEQYFGPGTRLTVT.

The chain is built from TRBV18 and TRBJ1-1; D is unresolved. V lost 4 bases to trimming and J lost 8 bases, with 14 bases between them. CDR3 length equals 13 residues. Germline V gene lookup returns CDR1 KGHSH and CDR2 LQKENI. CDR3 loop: CASSQSQTSEAFF. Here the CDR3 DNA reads TGTGCCAGCTCACAGTCCCAAACGAGCGAAGCTTTCTTT. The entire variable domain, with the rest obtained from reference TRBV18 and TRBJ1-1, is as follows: NAGVMQNPRHLVRRRGQEARLRCSPMKGHSHVYWYRQLPEEGLKFMVYLQKENIIDESGMPKERFSAEFPKEGPSILRIQQVVRGDSAAYFCASSQSQTSEAFFGQGTRLTVV.

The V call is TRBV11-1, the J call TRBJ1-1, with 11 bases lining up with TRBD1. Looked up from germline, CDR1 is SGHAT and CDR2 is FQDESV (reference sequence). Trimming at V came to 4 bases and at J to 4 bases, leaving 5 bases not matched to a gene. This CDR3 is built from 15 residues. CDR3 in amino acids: CASSYTGTGGTEAFF. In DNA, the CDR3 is TGTGCCAGCAGCTATACCGGGACAGGGGGCACTGAAGCTTTCTTT.

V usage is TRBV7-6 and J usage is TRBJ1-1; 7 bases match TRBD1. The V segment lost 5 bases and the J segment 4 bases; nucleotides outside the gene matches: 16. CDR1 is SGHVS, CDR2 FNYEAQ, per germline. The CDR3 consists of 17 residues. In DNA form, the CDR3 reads TGTGCCAGCAGCCCAGACCCACCGGGACAGTGGGGCACTGAAGCTTTCTTT. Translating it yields CASSPDPPGQWGTEAFF. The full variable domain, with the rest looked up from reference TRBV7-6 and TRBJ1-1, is GAGVSQSPRYKVTKRGQDVALRCDPISGHVSLYWYRQALGQGPEFLTYFNYEAQQDKSGLPNDRFSAERPEGSISTLTIQRTEQRDSAMYRCASSPDPPGQWGTEAFFGQGTRLTVV.

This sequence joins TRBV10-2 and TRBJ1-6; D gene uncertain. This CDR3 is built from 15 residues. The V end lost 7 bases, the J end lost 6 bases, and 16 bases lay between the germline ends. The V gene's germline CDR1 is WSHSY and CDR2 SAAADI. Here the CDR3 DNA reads TGCGCCAGCAACCAGGCCGAGACAATTAATTCACCCCTCCACTTT. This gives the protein CASNQAETINSPLHF.

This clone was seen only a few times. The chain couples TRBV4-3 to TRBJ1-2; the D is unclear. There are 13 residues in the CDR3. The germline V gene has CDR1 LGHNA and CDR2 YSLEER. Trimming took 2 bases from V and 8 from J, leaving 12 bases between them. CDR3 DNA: TGCGCCAGCAGCCAAACGCGGGGTTCCGGCTACACCTTC. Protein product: CASSQTRGSGYTF.

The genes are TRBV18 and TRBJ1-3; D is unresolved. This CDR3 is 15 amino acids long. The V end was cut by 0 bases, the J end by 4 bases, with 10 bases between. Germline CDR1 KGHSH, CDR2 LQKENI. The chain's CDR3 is CASSPPQARGNTIYF. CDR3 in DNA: TGTGCCAGCTCACCACCCCAGGCAAGGGGAAACACCATATATTTT.